One and the same sample provided the 32 T cell receptor beta chains below, sequenced in a study of blood T cell repertoires in COVID-19. Sequenced by immunoSEQ multiplex PCR; TCRdb stores in-frame clones only, minus some. There are about 150,000 clones in the sample; approximately 84% occur only once, and roughly 2% lies in the top ten. Sequencing used peripheral blood. The receptors shown here come from a man between 70 and 80 years old with acute or convalescent COVID-19.

This chain joins TRBV5-6 and TRBJ1-3; TRBD1 might be the D (6 bases). Trimming took off 4 bases at V and 4 bases at J, with 12 bases between the two ends. Germline assignment: CDR1 SGHDT and CDR2 YYEEEE. The length of the CDR3 is 14 residues. This chain's CDR3 is CASSQGQLGNTIYF. DNA for the CDR3: TGTGCCAGCAGCCAAGGACAGCTCGGAAACACCATATATTTT.

This chain joins TRBV5-4 and TRBJ1-2; tentatively, D is TRBD1 (5 bases). Trimming cost V 5 bases and J 1 base, with 15 bases left between them. CDR1 and CDR2 from the germline V gene are SGHNT and YYREEE (reference sequence). The CDR3 totals 15 residues. Written as DNA, the CDR3 is TGTGCCAGCAGTCCAGACAGAGGATATAACTATGGCTACACCTTC. Translated: CASSPDRGYNYGYTF.

V usage is TRBV7-9 and J usage is TRBJ1-1; weak D call: TRBD1 (6 bases). The CDR3 sequence is 14 residues long. Germline-derived CDR1 and CDR2 are SEHNR and FQNEAQ (reference sequence). Trimming took off 5 bases at V and 9 bases at J, with 19 bases between the two ends. The CDR3 reads CASSPLNRDSKAFF. Written as DNA, the CDR3 is TGTGCCAGCAGCCCCCTAAACAGGGATTCAAAAGCTTTCTTT.

The chain combines TRBV6-5 with TRBJ1-3, with 8 bases matching TRBD1. After removal of 4 bases from V and 7 bases from J, the junction contained 6 bases not matched to a gene. Germline assignment: CDR1 MNHEY and CDR2 SVGAGI. The CDR3 extends over 14 amino acids. The CDR3 loop is CASSFDRGGNTIYF. CDR3 bases: TGTGCCAGCAGTTTCGACAGGGGAGGTAACACCATATATTTT.

The gene calls are TRBV11-2 and TRBJ2-7, with D possibly being TRBD1 (6 bases). CDR1 and CDR2 from the germline V gene are SGHAT and FQNNGV. This CDR3 has 18 residues. Trimming pared 1 base from V and 1 base from J, leaving 20 bases between. For the CDR3, the DNA is TGTGCCAGCAGCTTAGCCGGGACATCTCTTAAGGGGTCCTACGAGCAGTACTTC. Translated: CASSLAGTSLKGSYEQYF.

The genes are TRBV5-1 and TRBJ1-4; D ambiguous. The ends were cut back, 1 base at V and 13 bases at J, with 17 bases in the middle. Per germline, CDR1 SGHRS and CDR2 YFSETQ. This CDR3 region has 14 residues. The CDR3 spells CASSLSSSGSALFF. In nucleotides, the CDR3 is TGCGCCAGCAGCTTGTCTTCGTCGGGGTCCGCACTGTTTTTT.

Only a few counts were recorded for this clone. The rearrangement joins TRBV5-1 to TRBJ1-6; 10 nucleotides agree with TRBD1. The CDR3 loop spans 17 amino acids. The germline V gene encodes CDR1 SGHRS and CDR2 YFSETQ. The trim removed 2 bases at V and 7 bases at J, leaving 9 bases unmatched. The CDR3, as DNA: TGCGCCAGCAGCTTCGCCGGGACAGGGGCGAGGAATTCACCCCTCCACTTT. This sequence encodes CASSFAGTGARNSPLHF.

J is TRBJ1-2 and V is TRBV4-1; D is possibly TRBD1 (6 bases). V lost 4 bases to trimming and J lost 8 bases, with 20 bases between them. The germline V gene has CDR1 MGHRA and CDR2 YSYEKL. This CDR3 has 15 amino acids. The CDR3 DNA is TGCGCCAGCAGCCTAGGACAGACCCCTATCGGGGGCTACACCTTC. It is translated as CASSLGQTPIGGYTF.

V usage is TRBV7-9 and J usage is TRBJ2-7, with 13 bases lining up with TRBD2. V was clipped by 3 bases and J by 7 bases; unmatched bases: 6. The germline CDR1 and CDR2 sequences are SEHNR and FQNEAQ (reference sequence). CDR3 length: 15 amino acids. CDR3 in amino acids: CASSFGLAGVQEQYF. DNA for the CDR3: TGTGCCAGCAGCTTCGGACTAGCGGGAGTGCAGGAGCAGTACTTC.

V usage is TRBV5-1 and J usage is TRBJ2-7, with TRBD2 matching 8 bases. The CDR3 covers 14 residues. Germline values: CDR1 SGHRS, CDR2 YFSETQ. V was clipped by 7 bases and J by 0 bases; unmatched bases: 6. The CDR3 is CASYSGSGSYEQYF. The CDR3 DNA sequence: TGCGCCAGCTACAGCGGGAGCGGCTCCTACGAGCAGTACTTC.

This clone was observed once. The V call is TRBV30, the J call TRBJ2-7, with a tentative D call TRBD1 (6 bases). Trimming took 3 bases from V and 3 from J, leaving 18 bases between them. From germline, CDR1 is GTSNPN and CDR2 SVGIG (reference sequence). The CDR3 contains 15 residues. The CDR3 DNA sequence: TGTGCCTGGAGCGACTTAGGACAGTCTTACTACGAGCAGTACTTC. This translates into CAWSDLGQSYYEQYF.

This clone was seen a handful of times. V usage is TRBV6-5 and J usage is TRBJ1-1; a possible D gene is TRBD1 (6 bases). V lost 6 bases and J lost 7, with 18 bases in between. Germline values: CDR1 MNHEY, CDR2 SVGAGI. CDR3 length equals 14 residues. CDR3 coding DNA: TGTGCCAGCAGGAACTCGGGGGGCAACGGTGAAGCTTTCTTT. Amino acids: CASRNSGGNGEAFF.

V usage is TRBV7-2 and J usage is TRBJ2-7; D gene ambiguous. Trimming stripped 1 base from V and 4 bases from J, with 11 bases between. Germline lookup yields CDR1 SGHTA and CDR2 FQGNSA. CDR3 length: 14 amino acids. The DNA for the CDR3 is TGTGCCAGCAGCTTAGAGTTATCACTATACGAGCAGTACTTC. As protein: CASSLELSLYEQYF. Looking up the rest from reference TRBV7-2 and TRBJ2-7 gives the full variable domain: GAGVSQSPSNKVTEKGKDVELRCDPISGHTALYWYRQSLGQGLEFLIYFQGNSAPDKSGLPSDRFSAERTGGSVSTLTIQRTQQEDSAVYLCASSLELSLYEQYFGPGTRLTVT.

The J gene is TRBJ2-6, the V gene TRBV9, with D perhaps matching TRBD2 (6 bases). The CDR3 covers 17 residues. The V gene lost 0 bases and the J gene lost 2 bases, with 12 bases spanning the gap. The germline gives CDR1 SGDLS, CDR2 YYNGEE. In DNA, the CDR3 is TGTGCCAGCAGCGTAGGCGGAGGGAACGCTGGGGCCAACGTCCTGACTTTC. Residues: CASSVGGGNAGANVLTF.

The chain links TRBV6-6 to TRBJ2-3; TRBD2 matches 9 bases. With V trimmed by 2 bases and J by 3 bases, 6 bases remained unmatched. Germline V CDR1 and CDR2: MNHNY, SVGAGI (reference sequence). This CDR3 comprises 16 residues. The chain's CDR3 is CASSYVLSGSTDTQYF. In DNA, the CDR3 is TGTGCCAGCAGTTACGTTCTTAGCGGGAGTACAGATACGCAGTATTTT.

The rearrangement joins TRBV29-1 to TRBJ1-4, with D possibly TRBD1 on 6 matching bases. The CDR3 has 15 residues. Germline V gene lookup returns CDR1 SQVTM and CDR2 ANQGSEA. Trimming left V 6 bases short and J 2 bases short, with 16 bases between. Written as DNA, the CDR3 is TGCAGCGTGGGGACCTCAGGGGCGACTAATGAAAAACTGTTTTTT. Its protein product is CSVGTSGATNEKLFF.

The genes are TRBV30 and TRBJ2-7; tentative D call: TRBD1 (6 bases). This CDR3 has 15 residues. The germline V and J ends were trimmed by 3 bases and 1 base, with 16 bases remaining between them. Germline assignment: CDR1 GTSNPN and CDR2 SVGIG (reference sequence). CDR3 sequence (DNA): TGTGCCTGGAGAGGGCACCGGACAGCTTCCTACGAGCAGTACTTC. Its protein product is CAWRGHRTASYEQYF.

CDR3 loop: CASSPSRGDHYEQYF. DNA of the CDR3: TGTGCCAGCAGCCCCTCGCGGGGGGACCACTACGAGCAGTACTTC. The chain employs TRBV11-3 and TRBJ2-7; 8 bases map to TRBD2. V was pared by 5 bases and J by 3 bases, with 9 bases of the junction left unmatched. The CDR3 has 15 amino acids. Germline lookup yields CDR1 SGHNT and CDR2 YENEEA.

This clone was counted a single time. Other nucleotide sequences from this sample produce the same CDR3. The chain links TRBV3-1 (or the pseudogene TRBV3-2) to TRBJ1-5, with 11 bases matching TRBD1. The CDR3 has 15 amino acids. The ends lost 4 bases at V and 4 bases at J; junction bases unmatched: 3. The germline V gene encodes CDR1 LGHDT and CDR2 YNNKEL (reference sequence). CDR3 sequence: CASSLGQGANQPQHF. CDR3 DNA sequence: TGTGCCAGCAGCCTTGGACAGGGGGCGAATCAGCCCCAGCATTTT.

In DNA, the CDR3 is TGTGCCAGCAGCTTGCCCACAGGGTCCCCCGGCTATGGCTACACCTTC. This gives the protein CASSLPTGSPGYGYTF. The V gene is TRBV5-4, the J gene TRBJ1-2; D perhaps matches TRBD1 (6 bases). CDR3 length: 16 residues. Germline values: CDR1 SGHNT, CDR2 YYREEE (reference sequence). Between the trimmed V and J ends, which lost 1 base and 4 bases, there was a span of 17 bases.

The rearrangement links TRBV5-1 to TRBJ2-6; 7 nucleotides line up with TRBD1. Germline V gene sequence: CDR1 SGHRS, CDR2 YFSETQ. There are 15 residues in the CDR3. V trimming: 7 bases; J trimming: 4 bases; junction bases outside the gene matches: 8. This CDR3 is CASFEGAKGANVLTF. The CDR3 nucleotides are TGCGCCAGCTTCGAGGGGGCGAAAGGGGCCAACGTCCTGACTTTC.

This clone occurred once. The rearrangement links TRBV5-1 to TRBJ2-7; 12 bases are a match to TRBD2. In germline, CDR1 is SGHRS, CDR2 YFSETQ. CDR3 size: 16 residues. The ends lost 4 bases at V and 2 bases at J; junction bases unmatched: 7. The CDR3, as DNA: TGCGCCAGCAGCCCGACGACTAGCGGGGGCACCTACGAGCAGTACTTC. Amino acids: CASSPTTSGGTYEQYF.

About this clone: One junction end does not reproduce the germline sequence, and a read error may be involved. The chain carries TRBV30 and TRBJ2-7; weak D call: TRBD1 (6 bases). This CDR3 contains 13 residues. CDR1 is GTSNPN, CDR2 SVGIG, per germline (reference sequence). CDR3 amino acids: CARSGGQQYEQYF. The DNA of the CDR3 is TGTGCCCGGAGTGGCGGACAGCAGTACGAGCAGTACTTC. Full variable domain (rest looked up from reference TRBV30 and TRBJ2-7): SQTIHQWPATLVQPVGSPLSLECTVEGTSNPNLYWYRQAAGRGLQLLFYSVGIGQISSEVPQNLSASRPQDRQFILSSKKLLLSDSGFYLCARSGGQQYEQYFGPGTRLTVT.

The gene calls are TRBV7-9 and TRBJ2-5, with D perhaps matching TRBD1 (6 bases). Germline-derived CDR1 and CDR2 are SEHNR and FQNEAQ (reference sequence). CDR3 size: 14 residues. V lost 3 bases and J lost 5, with 13 bases in between. The CDR3 nucleotides read TGTGCCAGCAGCTTGCTACAGGGTGGCGAGACCCAGTACTTC. Translated, it gives CASSLLQGGETQYF.

V is TRBV28 and J is TRBJ1-5; D gene ambiguous. The CDR3 is 12 residues long. Looked up from germline, CDR1 is MDHEN and CDR2 is SYDVKM. Trimming cost V 5 bases and J 5 bases, with 7 bases left between them. DNA of the CDR3: TGTGCCAGCAGTGGTACAGATCAGCCCCAGCATTTT. Its translation is CASSGTDQPQHF.

The chain uses TRBV6-5 and TRBJ2-1; TRBD1 aligns across 9 bases. This CDR3 comprises 14 residues. The germline CDR1 and CDR2 sequences are MNHEY and SVGAGI. The V gene end was trimmed by 5 bases and the J gene end by 15 bases; junction bases not matched to a gene: 14. In DNA, the CDR3 is TGTGCCAGCAGTACCCGGGACAGGGAATTAAGTCGGTTCTTC. It yields the protein CASSTRDRELSRFF.

The chain employs TRBV19 and TRBJ2-3, with 10 bases fitting TRBD2. This CDR3 has 18 amino acids. Germline V CDR1 and CDR2: LNHDA, SQIVND (reference sequence). With 5 bases clipped from V and 1 base from J, the junction kept 12 bases outside the gene matches. CDR3 nucleotides: TGTGCCAGTAGTCCCCGGAAAGCGGGGGGGCCAGGCACAGATACGCAGTATTTT. It yields the protein CASSPRKAGGPGTDTQYF.

As concerns this clone: The junction departs from germline at one end; a sequencing error may be responsible. This sequence joins TRBV29-1 and TRBJ1-4; a weak D match, TRBD1 (6 bases). In germline, CDR1 is SQVTM, CDR2 ANQGSEA. This CDR3 spans 11 amino acids. CDR3 sequence (DNA): TGCAGCGTGACCAAGGGGGAAAAACTTTTTTTT. Translating gives CSVTKGEKLFF.

The count of this clone is one. The chain combines TRBV6-2 or TRBV6-3 with TRBJ1-1, with TRBD1 matching over 10 bases. The J segment lost 5 bases and the V segment lost 0 bases, leaving 3 bases of the junction unmatched. From germline, CDR1 is MNHEY and CDR2 SVGEGT. This CDR3 has 15 amino acids. In nucleotides, the CDR3 is TGTGCCAGCAGTTACTCGACAGGGGGCTTGACTGAAGCTTTCTTT. It yields the protein CASSYSTGGLTEAFF.

This clone has a single count. The chain employs TRBV6-6 and TRBJ2-7, with TRBD1 matching over 12 bases. This CDR3 is 15 amino acids long. The V segment lost 5 bases and the J segment 7 bases; nucleotides outside the gene matches: 9. Germline assignment: CDR1 MNHNY and CDR2 SVGAGI (reference sequence). The CDR3 nucleotides read TGTGCCAGCAGTGCCCCGGGACAGGGGGCGCGTGAGCAGTACTTC. Its protein is CASSAPGQGAREQYF.

The chain recombines TRBV7-9 with TRBJ1-1; D remains unclear. This CDR3 spans 13 amino acids. Germline V lookup: CDR1 SEHNR, CDR2 FQNEAQ (reference sequence). With 3 bases removed from V and 3 bases from J, the gap between germline ends came to 8 bases. CDR3 sequence: CASSLIEHTEAFF. In DNA form, the CDR3 reads TGTGCCAGCAGCTTGATAGAACACACTGAAGCTTTCTTT.

The chain employs TRBV5-1 and TRBJ1-2, with D uncertain. The germline V gene has CDR1 SGHRS and CDR2 YFSETQ. V was shortened by 0 bases and J by 2 bases, with 11 bases between the two germline ends. CDR3 length equals 15 residues. The CDR3 DNA reads TGCGCCAGCAGCTTGGGCGAAGGACTCAACTATGGCTACACCTTC. Protein: CASSLGEGLNYGYTF.